These T cell receptor beta chains were read from a single sample in a study of beta chain features in type 1 diabetes. TCRdb's table, derived via immunoSEQ multiplex PCR, lists solely in-frame clones and lacks some. The table lists about 190,000 clones, 7.8% of them singletons, with approximately 1% in the top ten. The sequencing sample was made of central memory CD4+ T cells from blood. The receptors derive from a woman between 35 and 50 years old with type 1 diabetes. The CDR3 runs from the conserved cysteine through the conserved F or W. The order of the fields is J gene, clone size, V gene, D gene, CDR3 protein, CDR3 DNA. The D gene is left open where the match is weak. Size values are once, few and many counts, or a class for expanded clones, and some rows have none.

J: TRBJ2-3
size: .
V: TRBV29-1
D: .
CDR3: CSVVGAPRTDTQYF
DNA: TGCAGCGTCGTAGGGGCGCCCAGGACAGATACGCAGTATTTT

J: TRBJ2-1
size: .
V: TRBV15
D: TRBD2
CDR3: CATSRDPLREDHEQFF
DNA: TGTGCCACCAGCAGAGATCCCTTGCGGGAGGACCATGAGCAGTTCTTC

J: TRBJ1-1
size: few
V: TRBV5-6
D: .
CDR3: CASTPTTNTEAFF
DNA: TGTGCCAGCACCCCGACAACGAACACTGAAGCTTTCTTT

J: TRBJ2-5
size: few
V: TRBV7-8
D: TRBD2
CDR3: CASSFAGDETQYF
DNA: TGTGCCAGCAGCTTCGCGGGAGATGAGACCCAGTACTTC

J: TRBJ1-2
size: .
V: TRBV7-9
D: .
CDR3: CASSFGQSGYTF
DNA: TGTGCCAGCAGCTTCGGACAGAGTGGCTACACCTTC

J: TRBJ1-6
size: .
V: TRBV4-3
D: .
CDR3: CASSLELNSPLHF
DNA: TGCGCCAGCAGCTTAGAACTTAATTCACCCCTCCACTTT

J: TRBJ1-1
size: .
V: TRBV9
D: .
CDR3: CASSVQGETEAFF
DNA: TGTGCCAGCAGCGTTCAGGGTGAGACTGAAGCTTTCTTT

J: TRBJ2-2
size: .
V: TRBV7-2
D: .
CDR3: CASSQYGTSNTGELFF
DNA: TGTGCCAGCAGTCAATACGGGACTTCGAACACCGGGGAGCTGTTTTTT

J: TRBJ1-2
size: few
V: TRBV6-5
D: TRBD1
CDR3: CASSYQGEDYGYTF
DNA: TGTGCCAGCAGTTACCAGGGGGAAGACTATGGCTACACCTTC

J: TRBJ1-1
size: few
V: TRBV4-2
D: .
CDR3: CASSQDRAGSEAFF
DNA: TGTGCCAGCAGCCAAGATCGGGCAGGGTCTGAAGCTTTCTTT

J: TRBJ1-1
size: many
V: TRBV5-1
D: TRBD1
CDR3: CASSPGQANTEAFF
DNA: TGCGCCAGCAGCCCGGGACAGGCTAACACTGAAGCTTTCTTT

J: TRBJ1-1
size: many
V: TRBV7-9
D: TRBD1
CDR3: CASSDREVLAFF
DNA: TGTGCCAGCAGCGACAGGGAAGTTCTGGCTTTCTTT

J: TRBJ1-4
size: .
V: TRBV4-2
D: .
CDR3: CASSYAVTKLFF
DNA: TGTGCCAGCAGCTATGCGGTGACAAAACTGTTTTTT

J: TRBJ1-1
size: .
V: TRBV19
D: .
CDR3: CASSLRQGEAFF
DNA: TGTGCCAGTAGTCTCCGTCAGGGGGAAGCTTTCTTT

J: TRBJ1-1
size: .
V: TRBV7-3
D: .
CDR3: CASSGLMDTEAFF
DNA: TGTGCCAGCAGCGGCTTAATGGACACTGAAGCTTTCTTT

J: TRBJ2-7
size: .
V: TRBV2
D: TRBD1
CDR3: CAISGDRIYEQYF
DNA: TGTGCCATCTCCGGGGACAGGATCTACGAGCAGTACTTC

J: TRBJ2-5
size: few
V: TRBV4-1
D: .
CDR3: CASSQDRGGARETQYF
DNA: TGCGCCAGCAGCCAAGATCGAGGGGGGGCCAGAGAGACCCAGTACTTC

J: TRBJ1-5
size: few
V: TRBV5-1
D: .
CDR3: CASSLDAGNQPQHF
DNA: TGCGCCAGCAGCTTGGATGCAGGGAATCAGCCCCAGCATTTT

J: TRBJ1-1
size: .
V: TRBV6-6
D: TRBD1
CDR3: CASRPTGPNTEAFF
DNA: TGTGCCAGCAGGCCGACAGGGCCGAACACTGAAGCTTTCTTT

J: TRBJ1-1
size: .
V: TRBV28
D: .
CDR3: CASTSDITNTEAFF
DNA: TGTGCCAGCACCTCGGACATCACGAACACTGAAGCTTTCTTT

J: TRBJ2-7
size: few
V: TRBV2
D: TRBD1
CDR3: CASNYRGPGEQYF
DNA: TGTGCCAGCAACTACAGGGGGCCGGGCGAGCAGTACTTC

J: TRBJ2-3
size: many
V: TRBV7-9
D: TRBD1
CDR3: CASSMTGGTDTQYF
DNA: TGTGCCAGCAGCATGACAGGGGGCACAGATACGCAGTATTTT

J: TRBJ2-1
size: few
V: TRBV7-2
D: TRBD2
CDR3: CASSLLAVAYNEQFF
DNA: TGTGCCAGCAGCTTACTAGCGGTTGCCTACAATGAGCAGTTCTTC

J: TRBJ1-2
size: .
V: TRBV28
D: .
CDR3: CASRRLPTGASGYTF
DNA: TGTGCCAGCAGACGCCTCCCGACAGGAGCGAGTGGCTACACCTTC

J: TRBJ2-1
size: few
V: TRBV28
D: TRBD2
CDR3: CASGPSGAAYNEQFF
DNA: TGTGCCAGCGGTCCTAGCGGAGCCGCCTACAATGAGCAGTTCTTC

J: TRBJ2-7
size: .
V: TRBV7-9
D: .
CDR3: CASSLEAGPSYEQYF
DNA: TGTGCCAGCAGCTTAGAGGCAGGGCCCTCCTACGAGCAGTACTTC

J: TRBJ2-5
size: few
V: TRBV7-3
D: .
CDR3: CASSYGTGVGRETQYF
DNA: TGTGCCAGCAGCTACGGTACGGGAGTAGGCCGAGAGACCCAGTACTTC

J: TRBJ1-2
size: .
V: TRBV27
D: TRBD1
CDR3: CASSLKPGQKVYGYTF
DNA: TGTGCCAGCAGTCTCAAACCGGGACAGAAAGTCTATGGCTACACCTTC

J: TRBJ2-1
size: many
V: TRBV4-3
D: TRBD2
CDR3: CASSQPGTSGHEQFF
DNA: TGCGCCAGCAGCCAACCCGGGACTAGCGGCCATGAGCAGTTCTTC

J: TRBJ1-5
size: .
V: TRBV7-2
D: .
CDR3: CASSLATGGAGQPQHF
DNA: TGTGCCAGCAGCTTAGCTACGGGTGGGGCAGGTCAGCCCCAGCATTTT

J: TRBJ2-2
size: few
V: TRBV11-2
D: TRBD2
CDR3: CASSLQREGTGELFF
DNA: TGTGCCAGCAGCCTCCAGCGGGAGGGGACCGGGGAGCTGTTTTTT

J: TRBJ1-2
size: few
V: TRBV6-5
D: .
CDR3: CASSPEAFYGYTF
DNA: TGTGCCAGCAGTCCTGAAGCCTTCTATGGCTACACCTTC

J: TRBJ2-7
size: .
V: TRBV19
D: .
CDR3: CASHDGTNTYEQYF
DNA: TGTGCCAGCCACGATGGGACAAATACCTACGAGCAGTACTTC

J: TRBJ1-5
size: .
V: TRBV4-2
D: .
CDR3: CASSQTGEGQPQHF
DNA: TGTGCCAGCAGCCAGACAGGTGAGGGTCAGCCCCAGCATTTT